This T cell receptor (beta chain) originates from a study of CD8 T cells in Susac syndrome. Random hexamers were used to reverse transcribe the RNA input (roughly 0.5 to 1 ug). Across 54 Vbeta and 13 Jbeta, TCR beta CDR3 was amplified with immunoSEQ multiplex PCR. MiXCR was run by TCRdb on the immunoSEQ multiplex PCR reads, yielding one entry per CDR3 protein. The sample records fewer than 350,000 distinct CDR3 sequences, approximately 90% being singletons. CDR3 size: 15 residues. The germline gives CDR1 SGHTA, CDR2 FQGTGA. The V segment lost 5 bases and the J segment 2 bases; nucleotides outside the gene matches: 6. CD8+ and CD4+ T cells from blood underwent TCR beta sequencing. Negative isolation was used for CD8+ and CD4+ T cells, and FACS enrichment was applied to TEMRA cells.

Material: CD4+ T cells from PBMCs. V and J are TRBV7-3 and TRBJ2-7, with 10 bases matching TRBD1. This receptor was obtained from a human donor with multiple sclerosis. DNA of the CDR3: TGTGCCAGCAGCGAGACCGGGACAGGGGCCTACGAGCAGTACTTC. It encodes CASSETGTGAYEQYF.